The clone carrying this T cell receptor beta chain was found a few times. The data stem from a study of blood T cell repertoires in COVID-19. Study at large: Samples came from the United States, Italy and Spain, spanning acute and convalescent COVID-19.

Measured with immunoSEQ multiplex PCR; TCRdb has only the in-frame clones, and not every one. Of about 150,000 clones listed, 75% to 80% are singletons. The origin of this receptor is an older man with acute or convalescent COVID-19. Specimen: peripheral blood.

CDR3 sequence reads: CASSLLEQGGSPLHF. DNA for the CDR3: TGCGCCAGCAGCCTCCTTGAACAGGGGGGATCACCCCTCCACTTT. V gene TRBV4-1 combines with J gene TRBJ1-6, with 8 nucleotides matching TRBD1. After removal of 4 bases from V and 10 bases from J, the junction contained 9 bases not matched to a gene. Germline loops: CDR1 MGHRA, CDR2 YSYEKL. The CDR3 contains 15 residues.